The T cell receptor (beta chain) described here comes from a study of blood T cell repertoires in COVID-19. Study overall: From the United States, Italy and Spain came samples of acute and convalescent COVID-19.

Germline V lookup: CDR1 MNHEY, CDR2 SVGAGI. The CDR3 totals 14 residues. The V and J ends lost 0 bases and 6 bases respectively, with 10 bases between them. Sequencing used immunoSEQ multiplex PCR; TCRdb keeps in-frame clones, though not all of them. Of 120,000 or so clones listed, around 89% are singletons. The sequenced sample was peripheral blood. The source of this sequence is a man aged 45 to 65 with acute or convalescent COVID-19. This rearrangement joins TRBV6-5 to TRBJ2-3; D gene unclear. CDR3 bases: TGTGCCAGCAGTTACTCGGCGGATACCGATACGCAGTATTTT. It yields the protein CASSYSADTDTQYF.